The clone carrying this T cell receptor (beta chain) was found a few times. Its specificity is not known. Germline loops: CDR1 SGHVS, CDR2 FNYEAQ. This CDR3 has 15 amino acids. The V and J ends lost 7 bases and 3 bases, in that order; junction bases with no gene match: 11. TCRdb keeps only in-frame clones here, not all; method: immunoSEQ multiplex PCR. The sample consists of 150,000 to 250,000 clones, approximately 82% of them appearing once. The data are from a study of cytomegalovirus exposure and HLA in healthy donors. Turning to the study itself: The roughly 110 validation repertoires matched the roughly 700 first-cohort repertoires in platform, a later analysis reported.

Overall study findings and caveats: According to the study, around 160 TCR beta chains were cytomegalovirus-associated. As was reported, the classifier diagnosed cytomegalovirus status with high specificity and sensitivity.

The clonotype comes from a woman aged 25 to 39 in good health and CMV-seropositive. V and J are TRBV7-6 and TRBJ2-7, with 8 bases that match TRBD1. The sample consisted of PBMCs. This CDR3 is CASTPDRDRDYEQYF. Here the CDR3 DNA reads TGTGCCAGCACCCCGGACAGGGATCGGGACTACGAGCAGTACTTC.